This TCR beta chain was retrieved from a study of cytomegalovirus exposure and HLA in healthy donors. Trimming took 1 base from V and 4 from J; bases not matched to a gene: 6. CDR1 is SGHKS, CDR2 YYEKEE, per germline (reference sequence). The CDR3 loop spans 18 amino acids. PCR employed 60 Vbeta and 13 Jbeta primers. Here immunoSEQ multiplex PCR was the method, and the copy in TCRdb shows in-frame clones only, minus some. This sample yields 100,000 or so clones, of which roughly 80% are seen a single time; 6.9% belongs to the top ten. The V and J genes are TRBV5-5 and TRBJ2-2; 14 positions agree with TRBD2. The sequenced material came from PBMCs. The receptor was isolated from a man aged 25-45 years in good health and CMV-seropositive. The CDR3 region is CASSLRLAGGRGTGELFF. The CDR3 nucleotides are TGTGCCAGCAGCTTGAGACTAGCGGGGGGGCGGGGCACCGGGGAGCTGTTTTTT.